This TCR beta chain was retrieved from a study of OX40 agonist ivuxolimab in advanced cancers. TCRdb's table, derived via immunoSEQ multiplex PCR, lists solely in-frame clones and lacks some. The table shows 20,000 or so clones, with 80% to 90% occurring only once. Germline assignment: CDR1 SNHLY and CDR2 FYNNEI. This CDR3 is 14 amino acids long. V was pared by 5 bases and J by 0 bases, with 2 bases of the junction left unmatched. The source is an adult with an advanced solid tumor such as melanoma, head and neck, liver or kidney cancer. The chain uses TRBV2 and TRBJ2-3; 7 nucleotides align to TRBD1. The source material was CD4+ or CD8+ T cells sorted from blood, sampled in a trial of the OX40 agonist ivuxolimab. The CDR3 spells CASSRDRSTDTQYF. Here the CDR3 DNA reads TGTGCCAGCAGTAGGGACAGAAGCACAGATACGCAGTATTTT.